In this sample, the clone carrying this TCR beta chain turned up many times. Its antigen is unknown. All patients were untreated before thyroid surgery. Original processing methods: What underpinned the distant-metastasis classifier for papillary thyroid cancer was the set of CDR3 differences across clinicopathological groups. With MiXCR, TCRdb called clones anew from the PCR reads. The V and J calls here are based on TCRdb, not the publication. Altogether 31,000 or so clones are present, more than 25% being singletons, with the ten largest covering approximately 30%. The sample comes from a study of metastatic and nonmetastatic thyroid tumors. Study as a whole: Where malignant and benign thyroid patients were concerned, repertoires were compared across blood and tumor or nodule tissue.

Study-level results: Significantly greater TCR beta diversity was reportedly found in malignant thyroid tumors than in benign nodules (in blood and tumor).

This CDR3 region has 11 residues. V lost 3 bases, J lost 7 bases, and 6 bases lay in between. The V gene's germline CDR1 is SEHNR and CDR2 FQNEAQ (reference sequence). This clonotype was sampled from a female donor with papillary thyroid cancer or a benign thyroid nodule (not recorded which). Some clones in this sample may be carry-over from other donors' samples. The rearrangement links TRBV7-9 to TRBJ1-1; D might be TRBD1 (5 bases). Sequencing was performed on blood. The CDR3 region is CASSLRGEAFF. DNA of the CDR3: TGTGCCAGCAGCTTGAGGGGTGAAGCTTTCTTT.